This T cell receptor beta chain was identified during a study of blood T cell repertoires in COVID-19. In the source study's methods: Amplified reference gene primers provided the basis for estimating nucleated cell counts. Generated by immunoSEQ multiplex PCR, the TCRdb table keeps only in-frame clones and is missing some. That table furnishes V, J and clone size, whereas the DNA furnished D and trimming. The sample holds some 110,000 clones, roughly 80% seen once. The germline V gene has CDR1 SGHDN and CDR2 FVKESK. The germline V and J ends were trimmed by 0 bases and 4 bases, with 16 bases remaining between them. The CDR3 length is 17 residues.

The sequencing sample was made of peripheral blood. This receptor was taken from a woman aged 80 or over with acute or convalescent COVID-19. This chain links TRBV14 with TRBJ2-1; TRBD2 is a possible D gene (6 bases). The CDR3 sequence is CASSQDRGRGVYNEQFF. The CDR3 DNA reads as TGTGCCAGCAGCCAAGATCGGGGGAGAGGGGTTTACAATGAGCAGTTCTTC.